This is a list of T cell receptor beta chains from one sample in a study of T cell clones after liver transplantation. Using immunoSEQ multiplex PCR, the repertoire was profiled, and TCRdb retains in-frame clones only, with some absent. The sample consists of about 53,000 clones, approximately 84% of them appearing once. The starting material was CD4+ T cells from blood, obtained before liver transplant. These receptors were obtained from a human donor who received a liver transplant. The conserved cysteine and the conserved F or W are not part of the CDR3 here. Fields, in order: V gene, CDR3 protein.

v_call: TRBV30
cdr3_aa: AWRDRQEAF

v_call: TRBV5-1
cdr3_aa: ASSPGTGQGSRKLF

v_call: TRBV11-3
cdr3_aa: ASSASERNEQF

v_call: TRBV18
cdr3_aa: ASSPGFTGSTEAF

v_call: TRBV6-6
cdr3_aa: ASSYGGWVLDGYT

v_call: TRBV4-3
cdr3_aa: ASSPRDRGLGNTIY

v_call: TRBV6-1
cdr3_aa: ASSRGGRVLTEAF

v_call: TRBV27
cdr3_aa: ASSFSSGRDETQY

v_call: TRBV5-5
cdr3_aa: ASSFDRVVSPLH

v_call: TRBV5-4
cdr3_aa: ASSLSLADYEQY

v_call: TRBV11-3
cdr3_aa: ASSSQRGSGELF

v_call: TRBV5-6
cdr3_aa: ASSPDRGRANTEAF

v_call: TRBV11-1
cdr3_aa: ASTDTSRSPLH

v_call: TRBV4-3
cdr3_aa: ASSQGTSRDTQY

v_call: TRBV20-1
cdr3_aa: SAEQGYEQY

v_call: TRBV29-1
cdr3_aa: SASTGRHEAF

v_call: TRBV7-2
cdr3_aa: ASSLRGENSPLH

v_call: TRBV7-2
cdr3_aa: ASSLHDQPQH

v_call: TRBV19
cdr3_aa: ASSAQGREDYGYT

v_call: TRBV5-1
cdr3_aa: ASSLKTDTQY

v_call: TRBV11-2
cdr3_aa: ASSFSGGTDTQY

v_call: TRBV5-6
cdr3_aa: ASRDSGTGSYEQY

v_call: TRBV5-4
cdr3_aa: ASSFQEGEQY

v_call: TRBV13
cdr3_aa: ASSLNQVMNEQF

v_call: TRBV2
cdr3_aa: ASTFRTGEETQY

v_call: TRBV7-9
cdr3_aa: ASSLLGQLLNYGYT

v_call: TRBV6-5
cdr3_aa: ASSSRDISGNTIY

v_call: TRBV7-2
cdr3_aa: ASSSHPLDYGYT

v_call: TRBV7-3
cdr3_aa: ASSLTAGPTISNQPQH

v_call: TRBV27
cdr3_aa: ASSLSAGGGTDTQY

v_call: TRBV5-1
cdr3_aa: ASRRGGSTDTQY

v_call: TRBV2
cdr3_aa: ASRREGYEQY

v_call: TRBV9
cdr3_aa: ASSPTGGFEQF

v_call: TRBV19
cdr3_aa: ASSILQNTEAF

v_call: TRBV6-1
cdr3_aa: ASSKFTGGSQPQH

v_call: TRBV5-5
cdr3_aa: ASSFVGDSNQPQH

v_call: TRBV5-1
cdr3_aa: ASSFTGGRETQY

v_call: TRBV9
cdr3_aa: ASSALRLGEEETQY

v_call: TRBV18
cdr3_aa: ASSPPGNTEAF